This T cell receptor beta chain was observed in a study of cytomegalovirus exposure and HLA in healthy donors. Study-wide findings and caveats: The study assumed roughly uniform donor sequencing depth for presence/absence analyses. Reported performance of the classifier showed diagnosis of cytomegalovirus status with high specificity and sensitivity. Later genetic work tied a missense DCLRE1C variant to beta-chain V and J trimming.

The PCR had 60 Vbeta and 13 Jbeta primers. Method: immunoSEQ multiplex PCR; TCRdb's copy keeps in-frame clones and lacks some. The repertoire holds 150,000 to 200,000 clones, with 70% to 85% as singletons. V lost 0 bases and J lost 7, with 12 bases in between. The CDR3 is 14 residues long. The germline V gene has CDR1 MNHEY and CDR2 SVGAGI. In this sample, this clone turned up a few times. Its antigen is unknown. The chain combines TRBV6-5 with TRBJ1-2; possibly TRBD1 for D (6 bases). The sequencing sample was made of PBMCs. The source of this sequence is a woman between 25 and 40 years old in good health and CMV-seropositive. The CDR3, as DNA: TGTGCCAGCAGTTACTCGTCAGGGGCTATTGGCTACACCTTC. It yields the protein CASSYSSGAIGYTF.